The sequence of this T cell receptor (beta chain) was determined in a study of T cells in Graves' hyperthyroidism and ophthalmopathy. This clonotype was seen at least ten times. The CDR3 regions of TCR beta were amplified from RNA transcripts. The study used the HTBI primer set for a first-round RT-PCR of the TCR CDR3. TCRdb re-analysed the multiplex PCR reads in MiXCR, keeping a single row per CDR3 protein. The repertoire includes hundreds of thousands of distinct CDR3 sequences, approximately 15% of them detected once, and 10% sits in the top ten. Germline CDR1 and CDR2: SGHTA and FQGNSA. Trimming stripped 5 bases from V and 6 bases from J, with 17 bases between. This CDR3 has 15 residues.

The chain is built from TRBV7-2 and TRBJ2-1, with D perhaps assigned TRBD1 or TRBD2 (5 bases each). The sequence came from a woman between 18 and 29 years old with Graves' hyperthyroidism. The sequenced material came from blood. This CDR3 is CASSGAGTFINEQFF. As DNA, the CDR3 is TGTGCCAGCAGCGGGGCCGGGACGTTCATCAATGAGCAGTTCTTC.